Listed here is a single TCR beta chain. These data are taken from a study of cytomegalovirus exposure and HLA in healthy donors. Study information: From some 180 million T cells, an earlier analysis saw some 120 million unique TCR beta sequences.

The CDR3 is made up of 13 amino acids. The V gene's germline CDR1 is PRHDT and CDR2 FYEKMQ (reference sequence). The V gene end was trimmed by 3 bases and the J gene end by 4 bases; junction bases not matched to a gene: 3. Primers included in the PCR were 60 Vbeta and 13 Jbeta primers. Sequencing used immunoSEQ multiplex PCR; TCRdb keeps in-frame clones, though not all of them. The sample data list 130,000 or so clones. The sample comprised PBMCs. This receptor was identified in a young woman in good health and CMV-seronegative. The chain is built from TRBV13 and TRBJ2-7, with TRBD2 identical over 7 bases. CDR3 region: CASSLGGSYEQYF. The CDR3 DNA follows: TGTGCCAGCAGCTTGGGGGGGTCATACGAGCAGTACTTC. The variable domain in full, completed from reference TRBV13 and TRBJ2-7, reads AAGVIQSPRHLIKEKRETATLKCYPIPRHDTVYWYQQGPGQDPQFLISFYEKMQSDKGSIPDRFSAQQFSDYHSELNMSSLELGDSALYFCASSLGGSYEQYFGPGTRLTVT.